These 12 T cell receptor beta chains were sequenced from one sample in a study of T-cell memory formation after mild COVID-19 (dated by TCRdb to the early 2020s). Receptor libraries were prepared by 5' RACE. Instrument used: Illumina NovaSeq 6000. TCRdb's own reprocessing of the public reads used fastp at Q25 and MiXCR and kept productive beta chains. All rows with the same CDR3 protein become a single entry with the most common DNA and genes. Within this sample are under 300,000 distinct CDR3 sequences, with roughly 18% of them counted one time only. The ten top clones hold 23% of the sample. The sample consisted of PBMCs or a T cell subset sorted from them (not recorded which). Every receptor here comes from a man between 18 and 35 years old who had mild COVID-19 (a few samples of this study predate the infection). The sample titles of this study are shuffled in the database, so cell type and time point are left out; the donor was told from shared clones.

This rearrangement joins TRBV3-1 to TRBJ2-7, with D perhaps TRBD1 (5 bases). Trimming stripped 7 bases from V and 7 bases from J, with 14 bases between. This CDR3 is 12 amino acids long. Germline CDR1 LGHDT, CDR2 YNNKEL (reference sequence). CDR3 sequence reads: CASTSRGREQYF. As DNA, the CDR3 is TGTGCCAGCACAAGTAGGGGCCGGGAGCAGTACTTC.

This clonotype occurred many times. The chain is built from TRBV7-3 and TRBJ2-5; the D is unclear. Germline-derived CDR1 and CDR2 are SGHTA and FQGTGA. V was pared by 5 bases and J by 4 bases, with 11 bases between. The CDR3 totals 13 residues. CDR3 bases: TGTGCCAGCAGCGTAGATATAAGAGAGACCCAGTACTTC. Amino acids: CASSVDIRETQYF.

The rearrangement links TRBV2 to TRBJ2-7; weak D call: TRBD1 (6 bases). Trimming stripped 8 bases from V and 3 bases from J, with 14 bases between. This CDR3 contains 13 residues. CDR1 and CDR2 from the germline V gene are SNHLY and FYNNEI. The CDR3 protein is CASFPGDNYEQYV. CDR3 nucleotides: TGTGCCAGCTTTCCCGGGGACAACTACGAGCAGTACGTC.

This clonotype was found a few times. The chain carries TRBV9 and TRBJ2-7; no reliable D call. V shed 7 bases and J shed 4 bases, with 0 bases lying between them. Germline V lookup: CDR1 SGDLS, CDR2 YYNGEE. The CDR3 is 8 amino acids. DNA of the CDR3: TGTGCCAGCTACGAGCAGTACTTC. The encoded protein is CASYEQYF.

This clonotype was detected ten times or more. The rearrangement links TRBV19 to TRBJ2-2; D possibly matches TRBD1 or TRBD2 (5 bases each). The V gene lost 5 bases and the J gene lost 4 bases, with 11 bases spanning the gap. Germline V gene lookup returns CDR1 LNHDA and CDR2 SQIVND (reference sequence). The CDR3 spans 14 residues. The CDR3 region has the DNA TGTGCCAGTAGTCCGGGACCCACCACCGGGGAGCTGTTTTTT. Encoded protein: CASSPGPTTGELFF. Based on the CDR3 plus reference TRBV19 and TRBJ2-2, the full variable domain is DGGITQSPKYLFRKEGQNVTLSCEQNLNHDAMYWYRQDPGQGLRLIYYSQIVNDFQKGDIAEGYSVSREKKESFPLTVTSAQKNPTAFYLCASSPGPTTGELFFGEGSRLTVL.

The chain uses TRBV7-2 and TRBJ2-7; D gene unclear. CDR3 length: 13 residues. With 5 bases removed from V and 3 bases from J, the gap between germline ends came to 11 bases. The germline CDR1 and CDR2 sequences are SGHTA and FQGNSA. The CDR3 coding sequence is TGTGCCAGCAGCGCTGACGGGTTCTACGAGCAGTACGTC. This encodes CASSADGFYEQYV.

The rearrangement joins TRBV5-1 to TRBJ1-1, with 7 bases aligning to TRBD1. Per the germline V gene, CDR1 is SGHRS and CDR2 is YFSETQ. J was trimmed by 4 bases and V by 3 bases; bases with no gene match: 3. The CDR3 is 13 residues long. For the CDR3, the DNA is TGCGCCAGCAGCTCACAGGGGAGCACTGAAGCTTTCTTT. It encodes CASSSQGSTEAFF.

This clonotype was counted only a few times. The CDR3: CASSPGLANTDTQYF. In DNA form, the CDR3 reads TGTGCCAGCAGCCCCGGACTAGCTAACACAGATACGCAGTATTTT. The genes are TRBV7-8 and TRBJ2-3, with TRBD2 matching over 8 bases. The CDR3 length is 15 residues. Germline V gene sequence: CDR1 SGHVS, CDR2 FQNEAQ. After removal of 5 bases from V and 2 bases from J, the junction contained 6 bases not matched to a gene.

The chain employs TRBV7-8 and TRBJ1-5; D may be TRBD1 (5 bases). This CDR3 region has 18 residues. Trimming took 4 bases from V and 7 from J, leaving 26 bases between them. Looked up from germline, CDR1 is SGHVS and CDR2 is FQNEAQ. The CDR3 nucleotides read TGTGCCAGCAGCTCCTCCCGCCGAGACAGAGGAGTTAGGCAGCCCCAGCATTTT. Residues: CASSSSRRDRGVRQPQHF.

V usage is TRBV25-1 and J usage is TRBJ1-1; tentative D call: TRBD1 (6 bases). Germline V gives CDR1 MGHDK, CDR2 SYGVNS. This CDR3 has 18 residues. The germline V and J ends were trimmed by 4 bases and 1 base, with 22 bases remaining between them. The CDR3 sequence is CASSAIQGGRLSNTEAFF. CDR3 DNA sequence: TGTGCCAGCAGTGCTATACAGGGTGGTCGGTTATCGAACACTGAAGCTTTCTTT.

To note about this clonotype: Just one base apart from a much larger clone, this may be a read error. Because it lacks the conserved phenylalanine or tryptophan at the end, this CDR3 is likely a read error. V usage is TRBV20-1 and J usage is TRBJ2-5, with D maybe TRBD2 (6 bases). Germline V gene data show CDR1 as DFQATT and CDR2 as SNEGSKA (reference sequence). The V gene lost 5 bases and the J gene lost 1 base, with 11 bases spanning the gap. The CDR3 runs to 13 residues. The CDR3 region is CSAPRGSQETQYL. DNA of the CDR3: TGCAGTGCTCCACGGGGGAGCCAAGAGACCCAGTACTTA.

This clonotype was observed once. An end of the junction differs from the germline gene, which may be a read error. CDR3 sequence (DNA): TGTGCCTGCAGTCGGGACGGATACTCTGGGGCCAACGTCCTGACTTTC. Translated, it gives CACSRDGYSGANVLTF. The chain couples TRBV6-2 or TRBV6-3 to TRBJ2-6, with D perhaps matching TRBD1 or TRBD2 (5 bases each). Germline V gives CDR1 MNHEY, CDR2 SVGEGT. The CDR3 length is 16 residues.